This TCR beta chain was observed in a study of Graves' ophthalmopathy and Graves' hyperthyroidism. Study details: Peripheral blood samples were taken at initial diagnosis, before any treatment.

The ends were cut back, 1 base at V and 6 bases at J, with 10 bases in the middle. The germline CDR1 and CDR2 sequences are MGHRA and YSYEKL. The CDR3 is 14 amino acids. Amplification of the TCR beta CDR3 regions used RNA transcripts (as template). Following a first-round RT-PCR that used HTBI primers, a second-round multiplex PCR was carried out. MiXCR, applied by TCRdb to the multiplex PCR reads, yields one record per CDR3 protein. The sample has a few hundred thousand distinct CDR3 sequences, about 18% seen once. Many counts were recorded for this clonotype. Its antigen is still unknown. Study outcomes and limitations: Most clonotypes expanded in thyroid above 0.001 frequency were present in blood too.

If patients had other autoimmune diseases, uncontrolled infections, pregnancy or lactation, they were excluded. The chain combines TRBV4-1 with TRBJ1-5; D call uncertain. The material sequenced was peripheral blood. This TCR derives from an adult woman with stable Graves' hyperthyroidism. In DNA, the CDR3 is TGCGCCAGCAGCCAAGGTCTAGGGCTTCAGCCCCAGCATTTT. Its translation is CASSQGLGLQPQHF.